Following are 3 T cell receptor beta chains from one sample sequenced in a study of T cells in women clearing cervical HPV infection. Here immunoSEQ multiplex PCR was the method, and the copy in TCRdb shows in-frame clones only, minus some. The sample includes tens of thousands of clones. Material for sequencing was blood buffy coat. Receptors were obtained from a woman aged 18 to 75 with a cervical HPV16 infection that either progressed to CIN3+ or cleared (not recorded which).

The part of the CDR3 DNA that was read is TGTGCCAGCAGTGATCCCAGGGGGGTCGACACTGAA. It is translated as CASSDPRGVDTE. The CDR3 in full is CASSDPRGVDTEAFF. J is TRBJ1-1 and V is TRBV2, with 7 bases matching TRBD1. The read comes to an end 3 residues before the CDR3 does, leaving the germline J gene to fill in the end. This CDR3 is built from 15 residues. The germline V gene has CDR1 SNHLY and CDR2 FYNNEI. J lost 3 bases, V lost 3 bases, and 7 bases had no gene match.

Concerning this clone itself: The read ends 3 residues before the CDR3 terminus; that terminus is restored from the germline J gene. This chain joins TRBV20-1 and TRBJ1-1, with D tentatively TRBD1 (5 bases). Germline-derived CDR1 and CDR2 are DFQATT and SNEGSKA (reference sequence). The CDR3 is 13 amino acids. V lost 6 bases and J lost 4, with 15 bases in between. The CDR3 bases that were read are TGCAGTGCGGTAGAGGGGCTGGTCACTGAA. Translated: CSAVEGLVTE. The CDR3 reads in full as CSAVEGLVTEAFF.

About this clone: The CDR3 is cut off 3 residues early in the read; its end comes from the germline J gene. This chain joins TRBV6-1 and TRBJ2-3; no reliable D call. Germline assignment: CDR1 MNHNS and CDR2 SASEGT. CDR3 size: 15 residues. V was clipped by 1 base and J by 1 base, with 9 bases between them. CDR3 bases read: TGTGCCAGCAGTGAAGTGCGGAAGGGCACAGATACG. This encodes CASSEVRKGTDT. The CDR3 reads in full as CASSEVRKGTDTQYF.